The present entry profiles one TCR beta chain with its context. This CDR3 has 16 amino acids. V lost 4 bases, J lost 2 bases, and 5 bases stayed unmatched. The germline V gene encodes CDR1 SGHDN and CDR2 FVKESK. Assay: immunoSEQ multiplex PCR; the TCRdb copy retains only in-frame clones and omits some. The sample yields approximately 84,000 clones, 91% seen once. This sample is drawn from a study of control samples from healthy donors and cancer patients. What was sequenced was blood. This clonotype was obtained from a man aged 30-40 years in good health. The genes are TRBV14 and TRBJ2-2; TRBD1 matches at 9 bases. CDR3 nucleotides: TGTGCCAGCAGCCGCATGGGACAGGGAAACACCGGGGAGCTGTTTTTT. It specifies CASSRMGQGNTGELFF.